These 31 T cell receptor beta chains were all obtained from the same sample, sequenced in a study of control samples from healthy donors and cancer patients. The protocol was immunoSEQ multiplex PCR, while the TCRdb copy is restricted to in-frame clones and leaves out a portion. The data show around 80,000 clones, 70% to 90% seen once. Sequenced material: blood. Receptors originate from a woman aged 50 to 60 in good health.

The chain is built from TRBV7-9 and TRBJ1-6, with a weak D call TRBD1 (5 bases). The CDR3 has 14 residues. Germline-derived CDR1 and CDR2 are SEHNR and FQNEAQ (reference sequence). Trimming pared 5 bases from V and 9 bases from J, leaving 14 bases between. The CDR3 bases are TGTGCCAGCAGCCACCCGGCGGGGGTTTCACCCCTCCACTTT. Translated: CASSHPAGVSPLHF. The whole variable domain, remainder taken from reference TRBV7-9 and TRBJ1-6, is DTGVSQNPRHKITKRGQNVTFRCDPISEHNRLYWYRQTLGQGPEFLTYFQNEAQLEKSRLLSDRFSAERPKGSFSTLEIQRTEQGDSAMYLCASSHPAGVSPLHFGNGTRLTVT.

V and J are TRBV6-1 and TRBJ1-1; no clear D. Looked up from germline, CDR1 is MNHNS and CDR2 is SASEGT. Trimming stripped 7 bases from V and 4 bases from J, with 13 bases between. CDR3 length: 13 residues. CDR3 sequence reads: CASTEARGTEAFF. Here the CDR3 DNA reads TGTGCCAGCACCGAGGCACGGGGCACTGAAGCTTTCTTT.

CDR3 in DNA: TGTGCCAGCAGTAGGGACAGCTATTACGAGCAGTACTTC. The encoded protein is CASSRDSYYEQYF. The chain uses TRBV3-1 (or the pseudogene TRBV3-2) and TRBJ2-7, with 7 bases fitting TRBD1. Trimming at V came to 6 bases and at J to 4 bases, leaving 6 bases not matched to a gene. The germline V gene has CDR1 LGHDT and CDR2 YNNKEL (reference sequence). This CDR3 has 13 amino acids.

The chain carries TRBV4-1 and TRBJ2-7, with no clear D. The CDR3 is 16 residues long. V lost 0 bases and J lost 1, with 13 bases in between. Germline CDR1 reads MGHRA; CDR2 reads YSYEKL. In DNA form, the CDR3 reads TGCGCCAGCAGCCAAGATGTATCAGATACGTCCTACGAGCAGTACTTC. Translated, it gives CASSQDVSDTSYEQYF.

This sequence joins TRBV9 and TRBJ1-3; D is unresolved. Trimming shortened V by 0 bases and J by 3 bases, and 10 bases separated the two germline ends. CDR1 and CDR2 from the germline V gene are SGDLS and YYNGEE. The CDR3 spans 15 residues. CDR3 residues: CASSVVAGLGNTIYF. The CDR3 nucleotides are TGTGCCAGCAGCGTAGTAGCCGGGCTTGGAAACACCATATATTTT.

The CDR3 sequence is CASSELAGHQFSYEQYF. CDR3 DNA sequence: TGTGCCAGCAGCGAACTAGCGGGGCACCAATTTTCCTACGAGCAGTACTTC. The chain is built from TRBV6-2 or TRBV6-3 and TRBJ2-7; TRBD2 matches 10 bases. Trimming at V came to 6 bases and at J to 1 base, leaving 12 bases not matched to a gene. The germline CDR1 and CDR2 sequences are MNHEY and SVGEGT. CDR3 size: 17 residues.

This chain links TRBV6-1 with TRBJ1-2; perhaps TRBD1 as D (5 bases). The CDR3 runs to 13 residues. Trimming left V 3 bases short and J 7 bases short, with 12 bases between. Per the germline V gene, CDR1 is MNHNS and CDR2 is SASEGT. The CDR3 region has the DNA TGTGCCAGCAGTGAGACAGCCTTCGGTGGCTACACCTTC. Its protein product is CASSETAFGGYTF.

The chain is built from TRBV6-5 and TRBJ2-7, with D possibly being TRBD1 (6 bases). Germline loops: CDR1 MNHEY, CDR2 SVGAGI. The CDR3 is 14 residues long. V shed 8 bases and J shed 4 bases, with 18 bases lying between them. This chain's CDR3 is CASPPQGGRYEQYF. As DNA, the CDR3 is TGTGCCAGCCCCCCCCAAGGGGGAAGGTACGAGCAGTACTTC.

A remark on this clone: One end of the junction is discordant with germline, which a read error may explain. The CDR3 DNA reads TGTACCAGCAGTTACTCGAGCGGGGCGGGGGTTCGTGGCTACACCTTC. Protein product: CTSSYSSGAGVRGYTF. V gene TRBV6-5 combines with J gene TRBJ1-2, with D possibly being TRBD1 (5 bases). This CDR3 spans 16 amino acids. Per the germline V gene, CDR1 is MNHEY and CDR2 is SVGAGI.

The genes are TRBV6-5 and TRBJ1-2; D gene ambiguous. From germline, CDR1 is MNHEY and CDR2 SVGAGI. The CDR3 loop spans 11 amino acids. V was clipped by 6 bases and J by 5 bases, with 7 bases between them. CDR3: CASRVGYGYTF. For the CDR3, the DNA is TGTGCCAGCAGGGTTGGGTATGGCTACACCTTC.

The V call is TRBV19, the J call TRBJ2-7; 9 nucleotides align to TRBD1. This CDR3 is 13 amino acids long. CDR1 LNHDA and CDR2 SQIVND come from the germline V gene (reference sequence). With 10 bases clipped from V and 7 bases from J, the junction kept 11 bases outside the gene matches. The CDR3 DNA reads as TGTGCCACTGCCGGGACAGGGTCCCGTGAGCAGTACTTC. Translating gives CATAGTGSREQYF.

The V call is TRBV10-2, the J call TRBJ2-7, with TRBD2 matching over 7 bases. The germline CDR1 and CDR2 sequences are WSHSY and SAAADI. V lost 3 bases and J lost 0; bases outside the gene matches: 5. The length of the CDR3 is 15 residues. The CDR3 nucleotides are TGCGCCAGCAGTGATAGACTAGCCAACTCCTACGAGCAGTACTTC. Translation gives CASSDRLANSYEQYF.

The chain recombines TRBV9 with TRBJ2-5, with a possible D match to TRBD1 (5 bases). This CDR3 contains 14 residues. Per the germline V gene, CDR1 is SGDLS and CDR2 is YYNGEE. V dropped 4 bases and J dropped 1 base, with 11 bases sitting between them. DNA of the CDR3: TGTGCCAGCAGCAGAGCGCAGGGCCAAGAGACCCAGTACTTC. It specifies CASSRAQGQETQYF. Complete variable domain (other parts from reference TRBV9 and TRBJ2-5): DSGVTQTPKHLITATGQRVTLRCSPRSGDLSVYWYQQSLDQGLQFLIQYYNGEERAKGNILERFSAQQFPDLHSELNLSSLELGDSALYFCASSRAQGQETQYFGPGTRLLVL.

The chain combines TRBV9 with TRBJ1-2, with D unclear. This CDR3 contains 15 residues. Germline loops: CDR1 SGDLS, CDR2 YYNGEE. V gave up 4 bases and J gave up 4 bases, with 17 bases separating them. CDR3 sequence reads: CASSPSTTQIYGYTF. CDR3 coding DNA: TGTGCCAGCAGCCCAAGTACTACACAGATCTATGGCTACACCTTC.

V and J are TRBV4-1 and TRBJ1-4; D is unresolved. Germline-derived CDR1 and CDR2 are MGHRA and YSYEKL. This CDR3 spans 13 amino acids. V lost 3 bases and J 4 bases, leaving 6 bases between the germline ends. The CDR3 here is CASSHQRNEKLFF. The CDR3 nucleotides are TGCGCCAGCAGCCATCAACGTAATGAAAAACTGTTTTTT.

The CDR3 here is CAWSIRVSLELFF. The DNA of the CDR3 is TGTGCCTGGAGTATCAGGGTTTCGCTGGAGCTGTTTTTT. The genes are TRBV30 and TRBJ2-2; tentative D call: TRBD1 (5 bases). With 2 bases removed from V and 10 bases from J, the gap between germline ends came to 14 bases. The CDR3 is made up of 13 amino acids. Germline lookup yields CDR1 GTSNPN and CDR2 SVGIG (reference sequence).

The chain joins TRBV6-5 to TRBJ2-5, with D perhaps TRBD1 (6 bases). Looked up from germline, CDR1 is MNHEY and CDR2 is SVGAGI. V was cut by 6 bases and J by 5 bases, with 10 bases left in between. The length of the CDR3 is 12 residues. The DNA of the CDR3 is TGTGCCAGCAGCCTAACAGGGGAGACCCAGTACTTC. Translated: CASSLTGETQYF.

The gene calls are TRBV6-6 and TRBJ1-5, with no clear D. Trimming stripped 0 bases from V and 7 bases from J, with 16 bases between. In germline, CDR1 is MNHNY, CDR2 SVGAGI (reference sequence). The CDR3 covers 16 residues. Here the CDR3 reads CASSYSMMVMGQPQHF. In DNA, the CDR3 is TGTGCCAGCAGTTACTCGATGATGGTTATGGGGCAGCCCCAGCATTTT.

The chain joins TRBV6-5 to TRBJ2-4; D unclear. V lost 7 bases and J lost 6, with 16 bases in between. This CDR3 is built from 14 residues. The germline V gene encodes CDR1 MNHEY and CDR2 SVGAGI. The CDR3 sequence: CASTNIGTSNIQYF. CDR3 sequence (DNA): TGTGCCAGCACCAATATCGGCACATCAAACATTCAGTACTTC.

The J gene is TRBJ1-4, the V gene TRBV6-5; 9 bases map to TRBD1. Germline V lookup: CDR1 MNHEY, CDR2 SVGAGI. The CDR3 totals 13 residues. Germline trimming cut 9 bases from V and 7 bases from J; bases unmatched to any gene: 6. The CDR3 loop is CASTDRGREKLFF. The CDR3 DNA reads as TGTGCCAGTACGGACAGGGGACGTGAAAAACTGTTTTTT.

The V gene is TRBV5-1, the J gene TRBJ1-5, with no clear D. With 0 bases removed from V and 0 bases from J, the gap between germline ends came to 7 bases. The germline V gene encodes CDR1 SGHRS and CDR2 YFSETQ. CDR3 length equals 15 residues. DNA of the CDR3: TGCGCCAGCAGCTTGGATGGGAATAGCAATCAGCCCCAGCATTTT. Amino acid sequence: CASSLDGNSNQPQHF.

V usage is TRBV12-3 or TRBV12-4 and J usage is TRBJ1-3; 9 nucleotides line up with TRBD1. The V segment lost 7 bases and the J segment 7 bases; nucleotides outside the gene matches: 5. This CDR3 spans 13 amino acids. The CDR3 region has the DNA TGTGCCAGCACAACAGGGGGCATCAACACCATATATTTT. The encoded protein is CASTTGGINTIYF.

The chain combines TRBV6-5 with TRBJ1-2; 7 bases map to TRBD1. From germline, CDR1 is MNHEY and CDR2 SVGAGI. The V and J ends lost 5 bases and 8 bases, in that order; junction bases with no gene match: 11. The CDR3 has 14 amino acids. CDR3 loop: CASSLMTGSDGYTF. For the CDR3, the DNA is TGTGCCAGCAGTCTTATGACAGGGTCGGACGGCTACACCTTC.

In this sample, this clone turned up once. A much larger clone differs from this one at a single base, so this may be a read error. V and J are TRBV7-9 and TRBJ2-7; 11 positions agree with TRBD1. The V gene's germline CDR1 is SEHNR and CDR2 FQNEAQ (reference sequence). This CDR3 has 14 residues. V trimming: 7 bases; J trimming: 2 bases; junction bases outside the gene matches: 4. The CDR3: CASIAGQGAYEQYF. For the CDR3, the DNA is TGTGCCAGCATCGCGGGACAGGGGGCCTACGAGCAGTACTTC. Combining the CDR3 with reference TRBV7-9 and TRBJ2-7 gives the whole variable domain DTGVSQNPRHKITKRGQNVTFRCDPISEHNRLYWYRQTLGQGPEFLTYFQNEAQLEKSRLLSDRFSAERPKGSFSTLEIQRTEQGDSAMYLCASIAGQGAYEQYFGPGTRLTVT.

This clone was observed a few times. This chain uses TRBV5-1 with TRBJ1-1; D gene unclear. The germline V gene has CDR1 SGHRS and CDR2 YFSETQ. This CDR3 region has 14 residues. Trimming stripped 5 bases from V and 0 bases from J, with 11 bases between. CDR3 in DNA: TGCGCCAGCAGTGAACAGCCCATGAACACTGAAGCTTTCTTT. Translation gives CASSEQPMNTEAFF.

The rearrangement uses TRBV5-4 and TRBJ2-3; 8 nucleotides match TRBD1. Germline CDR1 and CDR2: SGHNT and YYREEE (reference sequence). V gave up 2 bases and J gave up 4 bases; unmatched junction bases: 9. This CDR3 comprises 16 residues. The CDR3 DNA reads TGTGCCAGCAGCTTAGTGACAGGGGCCTTTGCAGATACGCAGTATTTT. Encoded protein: CASSLVTGAFADTQYF.

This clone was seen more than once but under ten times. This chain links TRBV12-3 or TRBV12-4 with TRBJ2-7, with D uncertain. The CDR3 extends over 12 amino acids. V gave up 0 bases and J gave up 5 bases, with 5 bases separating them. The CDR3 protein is CASSLALDEQYF. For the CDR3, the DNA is TGTGCCAGCAGTTTAGCGCTAGACGAGCAGTACTTC.

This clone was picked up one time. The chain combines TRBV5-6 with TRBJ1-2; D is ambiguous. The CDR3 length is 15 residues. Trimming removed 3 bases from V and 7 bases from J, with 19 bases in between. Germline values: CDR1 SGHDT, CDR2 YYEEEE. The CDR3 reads CASSSISLEGGGYTF. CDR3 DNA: TGTGCCAGCAGCTCCATTTCCCTCGAGGGAGGTGGCTACACCTTC.

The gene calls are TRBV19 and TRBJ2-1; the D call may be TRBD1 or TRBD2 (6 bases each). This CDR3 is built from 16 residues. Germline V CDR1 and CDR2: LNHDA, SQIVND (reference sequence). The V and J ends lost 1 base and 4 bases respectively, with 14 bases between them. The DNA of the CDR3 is TGTGCCAGTAGTATAGCGGGGCAAGGGGGGTACAATGAGCAGTTCTTC. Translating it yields CASSIAGQGGYNEQFF.

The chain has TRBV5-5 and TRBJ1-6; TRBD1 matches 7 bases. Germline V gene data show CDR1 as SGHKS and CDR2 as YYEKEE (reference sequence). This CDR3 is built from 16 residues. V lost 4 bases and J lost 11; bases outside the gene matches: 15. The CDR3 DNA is TGTGCCAGCAGCCGAGCGACAGGGAATTTCTCTCCACCCCTCCACTTT. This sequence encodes CASSRATGNFSPPLHF.

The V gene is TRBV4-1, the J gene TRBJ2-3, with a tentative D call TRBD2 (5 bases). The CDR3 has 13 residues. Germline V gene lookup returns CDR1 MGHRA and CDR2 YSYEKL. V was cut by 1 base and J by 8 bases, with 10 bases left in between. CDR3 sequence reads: CASSQGLRATQYF. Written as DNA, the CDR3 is TGCGCCAGCAGCCAAGGATTGCGGGCTACGCAGTATTTT.